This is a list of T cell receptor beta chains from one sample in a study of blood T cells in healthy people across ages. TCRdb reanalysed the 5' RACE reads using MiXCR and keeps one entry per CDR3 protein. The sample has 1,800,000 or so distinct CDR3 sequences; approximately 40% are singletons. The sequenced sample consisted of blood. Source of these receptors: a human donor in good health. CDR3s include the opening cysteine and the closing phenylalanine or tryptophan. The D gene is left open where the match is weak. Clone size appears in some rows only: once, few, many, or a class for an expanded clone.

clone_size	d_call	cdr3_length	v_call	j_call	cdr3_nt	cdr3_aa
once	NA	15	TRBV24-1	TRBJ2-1	TGTGCCACCAGTGATTTGCACGGGGGGCTCAATGAGCAGTTCTTC	CATSDLHGGLNEQFF
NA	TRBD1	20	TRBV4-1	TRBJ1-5	TGCGCCAGCAGCCATTCCTATGGGGGACAGGGAGGGATGGGCAATCAGCCCCAGCATTTT	CASSHSYGGQGGMGNQPQHF
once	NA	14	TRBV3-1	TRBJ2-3	TGTGCCAGCAGCCAATGGGGTGTCACAGATACGCAGTATTTT	CASSQWGVTDTQYF
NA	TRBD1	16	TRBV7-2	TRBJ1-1	TGTGCCAGCACCCCAGACAGGGCCCTCTCGAACACTGAAGCTTTCTTT	CASTPDRALSNTEAFF
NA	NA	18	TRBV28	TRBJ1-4	TGTGCCAGCAGTTTTGAAATCACCCTCCATGCAACTAATGAAAAACTGTTTTTT	CASSFEITLHATNEKLFF
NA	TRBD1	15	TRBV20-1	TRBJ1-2	TGCAGTGCTAGAGATATCGGGACAGACGTCTCTGGCTACACCTTC	CSARDIGTDVSGYTF
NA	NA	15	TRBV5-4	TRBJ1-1	TGTGCCGGCAGCCTACCGACGTTTGGGGTTGCTGAAGCTTTCTTT	CAGSLPTFGVAEAFF
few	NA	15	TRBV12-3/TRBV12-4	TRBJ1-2	TGTGCCAGCACAAGTTTAGAGGTGGCTGGCTATGGCTACACCTTC	CASTSLEVAGYGYTF
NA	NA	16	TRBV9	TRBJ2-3	TGTGCCGGCAGCGCTGGTAACAGGGCTAGCACAGATACGCAGTATTTT	CAGSAGNRASTDTQYF
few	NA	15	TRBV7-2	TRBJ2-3	TGTGCCAGCAGCTTAGGCGCTATCCTCACAGATACGCAGTATTTT	CASSLGAILTDTQYF
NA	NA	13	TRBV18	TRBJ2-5	TGTGCCAGCTCACCATTTTTCCAAGAGACCCAGTACTTC	CASSPFFQETQYF
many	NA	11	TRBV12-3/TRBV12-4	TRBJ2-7	TGTGCCAGCAGCTCCGGTTACGAGCAGTACTTC	CASSSGYEQYF
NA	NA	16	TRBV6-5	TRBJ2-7	TGTGCCGGCAGTCCCACAGGAGCAAGGGATATCTACGAGCAGTACTTC	CAGSPTGARDIYEQYF
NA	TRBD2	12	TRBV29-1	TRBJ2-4	TGCAGCGTAGCGGGGGGCCAAGAGACCCGGTACTTC	CSVAGGQETRYF
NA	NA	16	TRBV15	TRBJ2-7	TGTGCCACCAGCAGAGATCGGGACGGGGGAATCCACGAGCAGTACTTC	CATSRDRDGGIHEQYF
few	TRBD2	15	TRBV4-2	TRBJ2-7	TGTGCCAGCAGCCAAGAAGGACTAGCTTTCGACGAGCAGTACTTC	CASSQEGLAFDEQYF
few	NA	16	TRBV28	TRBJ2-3	TGTGCCAGCAGTACACGACAGGGAGGTATCATAGATACGCAGTATTTT	CASSTRQGGIIDTQYF
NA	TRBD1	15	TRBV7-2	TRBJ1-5	TGTGCCAGCAGCCCCCGGACAGGGACCAATCAGCCCCAGCATTTT	CASSPRTGTNQPQHF
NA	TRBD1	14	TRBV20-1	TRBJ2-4	TGCAGTGCTAGAGGGACAGGGGCCAAAAACATTCAGTACTTC	CSARGTGAKNIQYF
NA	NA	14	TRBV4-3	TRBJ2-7	TGCACCAGCAGCCCAAACCCAGGGTCCTACGAGCAGTACTTC	CTSSPNPGSYEQYF
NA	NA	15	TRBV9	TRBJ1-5	TGTGCCAGCAGCGCCGAGGGGAATAGCAATCAGCCCCAGCATTTT	CASSAEGNSNQPQHF
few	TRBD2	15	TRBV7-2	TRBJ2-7	TGTGCCAGCAGCTTAGCGGCTAGCGGGGAATACGAGCAGTACTTC	CASSLAASGEYEQYF
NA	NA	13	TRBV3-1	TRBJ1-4	TGTGCCAGCAGCCCCTGGCTCCATGAAAAACTGTTTTTT	CASSPWLHEKLFF
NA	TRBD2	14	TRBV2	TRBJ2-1	TGTGCCAGCACCACTAGCGACGGTCTCACGGGGCAGTTCTTC	CASTTSDGLTGQFF
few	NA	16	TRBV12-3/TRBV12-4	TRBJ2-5	TGTGCCAGCAGTTTTAATGGACAGTACACGCAAGAGACCCAGTACTTC	CASSFNGQYTQETQYF
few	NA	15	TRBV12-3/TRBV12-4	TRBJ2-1	TGTGCCAGCAGTTTTGGGCCTAGCTCCTACAATGAGCAGTTCTTC	CASSFGPSSYNEQFF
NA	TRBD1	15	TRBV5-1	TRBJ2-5	TGCGCCAGCAGCGCCAGGGACAGGCAATGGTTGGAGCAGTACTTC	CASSARDRQWLEQYF
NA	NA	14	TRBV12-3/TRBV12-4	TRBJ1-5	TGTGCCAGCAGTTTTTTGGGGGCTGAGCAGCCCCAGCATTTT	CASSFLGAEQPQHF
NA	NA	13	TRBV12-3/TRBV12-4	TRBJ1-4	TGTGCCAGCAGTGACCCAGGAGGTGAAAAGCTGTTTTTT	CASSDPGGEKLFF
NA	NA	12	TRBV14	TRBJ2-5	TGTGCCAGCAGCCGGGGGTATGGGTCCCAGTACTTC	CASSRGYGSQYF
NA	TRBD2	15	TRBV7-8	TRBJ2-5	TGTGCCTACCGAGTCCGGACTAGCGGGGAAGAGACCCAGTACTTC	CAYRVRTSGEETQYF
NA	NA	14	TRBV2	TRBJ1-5	TGTGCCAGCAGCGGGGGGGTGACGGTTCAGCCCCAGCATTTT	CASSGGVTVQPQHF
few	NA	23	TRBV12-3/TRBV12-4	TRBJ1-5	TGTGCCAGCAGTTTCGGAATCTGGGCTGGAAAGATTGGGACGGGACCTAGCAATCAGCCCCAGCATTTT	CASSFGIWAGKIGTGPSNQPQHF
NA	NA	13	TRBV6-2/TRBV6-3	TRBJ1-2	TGTGCCAGCAGACCACGGGACTTCCATGGCTACACCTTC	CASRPRDFHGYTF
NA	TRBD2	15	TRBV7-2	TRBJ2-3	TGTGCCAGCAGCTCAGGACTAGCAAATGTAGATACGCAGTATTTT	CASSSGLANVDTQYF
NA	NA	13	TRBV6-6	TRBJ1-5	TGTGCCAGCACCCTAAGGGTGGGTCAGCCCCAGCATTTT	CASTLRVGQPQHF
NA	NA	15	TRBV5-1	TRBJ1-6	TGCGCCAGCAGCTTTGCCAGCTCCTATAATTCACCCCTCCACTTT	CASSFASSYNSPLHF
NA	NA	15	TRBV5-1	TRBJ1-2	TGCGCCAGCAGCAGAACAGGGTTGGGTGGCTATGGCTACACCTTC	CASSRTGLGGYGYTF
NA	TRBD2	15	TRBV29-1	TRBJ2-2	TGCAGCGTTGCGGGACTAGGGGTAGGCACCGGGGAGCTGTTTTTT	CSVAGLGVGTGELFF
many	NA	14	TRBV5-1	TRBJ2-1	TGCGCCAGCAGCCTTTTGACAGGTGGCAATGAGCAGTTCTTC	CASSLLTGGNEQFF
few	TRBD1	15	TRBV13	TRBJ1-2	TGTGCCAGCAGCTTAGGTCCGCAGGGGGACTATGGCTACACCTTC	CASSLGPQGDYGYTF
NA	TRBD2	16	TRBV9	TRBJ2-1	TGTGCCAGCAGCGGAGGAGCGTCGGTGCGGGGGAATGAGCAGTTCTTC	CASSGGASVRGNEQFF
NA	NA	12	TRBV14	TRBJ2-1	TGTGCCAGCAGCCAAGTTCAGGGTGAGCAGTTCTTC	CASSQVQGEQFF
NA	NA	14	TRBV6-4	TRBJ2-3	TGTGCCAACAGTCGGGCAGGGGGCACAGATACGCAGTATTTT	CANSRAGGTDTQYF
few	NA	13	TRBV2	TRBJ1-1	TGTGCCAGCACCCCCGAGGCGAACACTGAAGCTTTCTTT	CASTPEANTEAFF
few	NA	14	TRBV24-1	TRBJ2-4	TGTGCCACCAGTGACACCCACACCAAAAACATTCAGTACTTC	CATSDTHTKNIQYF
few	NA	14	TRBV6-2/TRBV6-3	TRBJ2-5	TGTGCCAGCAGCGCCATCACGAACCAAGAGACCCAGTACTTC	CASSAITNQETQYF
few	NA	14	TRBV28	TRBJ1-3	TGTGCCAGCAGTTTTACAGGCTCTGGAAACACCATATATTTT	CASSFTGSGNTIYF
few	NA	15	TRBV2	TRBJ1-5	TGTGCCAGCAGTGAAGACGGGAATGGGCGAGGGCCCCAGCATTTT	CASSEDGNGRGPQHF
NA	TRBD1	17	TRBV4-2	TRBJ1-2	TGTGCCAGCAGCCACGGACTGGGACAGGACAGCACAAATGGCTACACCTTC	CASSHGLGQDSTNGYTF